The entry below describes one T cell receptor beta chain. This record belongs to a study of identical twins. CDR3 length equals 15 residues. Trimming at V came to 6 bases and at J to 4 bases, leaving 12 bases not matched to a gene. TCRdb reprocessed the 5' RACE reads with MiXCR, giving one entry per CDR3 protein. The sample has some 500,000 distinct CDR3 sequences, approximately 9.6% seen once. The same data also contributed to another study, on yellow fever vaccine responses in identical twins.

The chain has TRBV12-3 or TRBV12-4 and TRBJ2-7, with TRBD1 matching over 7 bases. The source material was PBMCs. The sequence came from a woman between 18 and 29 years old in good health. Here the CDR3 DNA reads TGTGCCAGCAGGCCAGACAGGGCGACCGAATACGAGCAGTACTTC. It yields the protein CASRPDRATEYEQYF.